This entry is about one T cell receptor beta chain. Its antigen is not yet known. It has no much larger one-base neighbor in the sample; base qualities were not kept. Genomic DNA was extracted from sorted cells for sequencing of the TCRbeta CDR3 region. TCRbeta CDR3 regions were sequenced using the immunoSEQ Assay. TCRdb provides this immuneACCESS table in a form limited to in-frame rearrangements. Some clones are lacking; in checked studies, under half of them reflect an unresolved V gene, and why the rest are absent is not known. The sample table records around 26,000 clones; about 85% of these occur just once. The leading ten clones occupy nearly 50% of the sample. Including cysteine and phenylalanine, the CDR3 has 15 amino acids. Only CDR3 DNA is held: 45 bases, read in frame from base 1. The V end loses 4 bases and the J end loses 4 bases, and a stretch of 15 bases separates them. CDR1 and CDR2 (SGHRS, YFSETQ) derive from the germline V gene.

The trial excluded patients who had a history of autoimmune disease or were on systemic immunosuppression. In every dose cohort, peripheral blood was drawn for TCR sequencing at baseline, cycle 4 day 1, and cycle 7 day 1. The samples were taken from a phase I, first-in-human, multicenter, open-label dose-escalation trial of ivuxolimab. The trial enrolled adults with locally advanced or metastatic head and neck squamous cell, hepatocellular, melanoma or renal cell carcinoma. Before TCR sequencing, CD4+ T cells and CD8+ T cells were sorted from peripheral blood as separate populations. This specimen belongs to a study of OX40 agonist ivuxolimab in advanced cancers. At the level of the whole study: Ivuxolimab was a fully human IgG2 agonistic monoclonal antibody targeting the costimulatory receptor OX40 (CD134). Intravenous ivuxolimab was administered to patients every 2 weeks at six dose levels: 0.01, 0.1, 0.3, 1.5, 3 and 10 mg/kg. Of the approximately 50 patients in dose escalation, around 20 had hepatocellular carcinoma, about 15 had melanoma, 9 had renal cell carcinoma and 9 had head and neck cancer. In the dose-escalation cohort, roughly 80% of patients were male, and the mean age was approximately 60 years, with a range of about 20 to 90. Prior anti-PD-1, anti-PD-L1 or anti-CTLA-4 therapy was permitted, and checkpoint inhibitors had been received by 30% to 40% of dose-escalation patients. Partial responses were achieved by three dose-escalation patients, of whom one had hepatocellular carcinoma and two had cutaneous melanoma. The point of sequencing TCRbeta in the periphery was to test whether ivuxolimab changed TCR sequence diversity and drove clonal T-cell expansion. The paper describes the monotherapy dose-escalation part (N ≈ 50 patients) of the phase I trial of ivuxolimab. The full study reports these points: Antigen specificity was not determined for the clonally expanded peripheral T cells. In the 0.1-3.0 mg/kg groups, partial responders had among the lowest normalized peripheral clonal expansion, particularly in CD8+ T cells. After ivuxolimab, CD8+ T cells had more expanded clones than CD4+ T cells on average. At doses of 0.1 to 3.0 mg/kg, clonal expansion of both CD4+ and CD8+ blood T cells was observed from baseline to week 6. Low levels of normalized T-cell clonal expansion were also seen in some patients who did not respond.

The sequences come from CD4+ or CD8+ T cells sorted from blood, collected in a trial of the OX40 agonist ivuxolimab. The source of this sequence is an adult with an advanced solid tumor such as melanoma, head and neck, liver or kidney cancer. Recombination connected TRBV5-1 to TRBJ1-5; a tentative D call is TRBD1 (5 bases match). CDR3 protein: CASSPLDSLNQPQHF. The DNA sequence is given as TGCGCCAGCAGCCCCCTCGACAGTTTAAATCAGCCCCAGCATTTT.